The clone carrying this TCR beta chain was counted only a few times. Per germline, CDR1 MNHNY and CDR2 SVGAGI (reference sequence). The CDR3 has 13 residues. V gave up 1 base and J gave up 4 bases, with 5 bases separating them. This sample is drawn from a study of T cell responses to AZD1222 COVID-19 vaccine. Clones were sequenced by immunoSEQ multiplex PCR, and TCRdb holds only the in-frame ones, with some missing. The table shows 75,000 to 80,000 clones, with about 83% occurring only once. The sequences come from peripheral blood, collected 28 days after the second dose of the MenACWY control vaccine. The chain uses TRBV6-6 and TRBJ2-1; the D is unclear. This receptor was taken from an adult who received the MenACWY meningococcal vaccine as a control. The CDR3 DNA is TGTGCCAGCAGTTACTGGGGTTACAATGAGCAGTTCTTC. Its protein product is CASSYWGYNEQFF.